What follows is one TCR beta chain and its context. The germline V gene encodes CDR1 SNHLY and CDR2 FYNNEI. The V and J ends lost 4 bases and 6 bases, in that order; junction bases with no gene match: 3. The CDR3 is 15 residues long. The authors extracted RNA and reverse transcribed it into cDNA as the sequencing template. Method: immunoSEQ multiplex PCR; TCRdb's copy keeps in-frame clones and lacks some. The sample includes about 270,000 clones, about three fifths seen only once; the top ten take 0.75% to 0.95%. Treatment in this sample: oral pan-JAK inhibitor, 5-10 mg twice daily. These data are taken from a study of CD8+ T cells in alopecia areata. Study-wide background: Patients remained on tofacitinib for 6 to 18 months and then went 6 months without it.

The starting material was CD4+ T cells sorted from blood, obtained between weeks 51 and 54, from a patient treated with tofacitinib. The chain carries TRBV2 and TRBJ1-6, with 10 bases fitting TRBD1. The sequence came from a human donor with alopecia areata. Written as DNA, the CDR3 is TGTGCCAGCAGTGGACAGGGGGCCATTAATTCACCCCTCCACTTT. It codes for CASSGQGAINSPLHF.